This entry describes one T cell receptor (beta chain). This clone was seen only once. Its antigen is still unknown. Base qualities are not recorded, but no much larger clone differs from it by a single base. CD8 naive samples were CD45RO-negative cells positively selected for CCR7, giving a CD45RA+CCR7+ population that excluded TemRA cells. The donors were healthy, HIV-negative adults who had no recently reported acute infections or vaccinations. Only Caucasian adults living in Nashville, Tennessee, USA were represented among the donors. After blood collection by leukapheresis, PBMCs were isolated using Ficoll-Histopaque density gradient centrifugation and then cryopreserved in the vapor phase of liquid nitrogen. Analytical flow cytometry was used to check the purity and quantity of each magnetically sorted T cell population. Genomic DNA was isolated from every sorted fraction and measured by UV absorbance on a Nanodrop 2000c.

Using the deep immunoSEQ assay, TCR CDR3 regions were amplified from genomic DNA by multiplex PCR. Extracted genomic DNA from each cell subset was distributed evenly across all wells of several immunoSEQ 96-well plates, and each plate was treated as a replicate. For sorted subsets, 150 to 250 ng genomic DNA, equal to tens of thousands of T cell genomes, was loaded into each replicate PCR. Purified libraries were quantified with a Qubit 3.0 fluorometer, sized on a Bioanalyzer 2100, and re-quantified with the KAPA Library Quantification kit. A separate single-read 150-cycle Illumina NextSeq 550 flow cell was used to sequence each immunoSEQ 96-well plate. Per the authors' processing: Because the immunoSEQ output included only junctional sequences and no quality scores, the filtering could not be the same as the filtering used for full-length reads. Sequences were annotated with PyIR, a Python wrapper for IgBLAST v1.9, and V/J genes and CDR3 were assigned using IMGT germline references. Any read was removed if the V/J assignment was weak (E-value above 1e-6), the CDR3 was missing, or the read contained stop codons, out-of-frame junctions, or ambiguous translated residues. V3J clonotypes were defined by identical inferred V gene, J gene, and CDR3 amino acid sequence. The percentage overlap between two repertoires was calculated by dividing the number of shared unique clonotypes by the size of the smaller repertoire. Richness of each repertoire was evaluated using RTK rarefaction, the Chao1 estimator, and Recon v2.1 estimates of unobserved clonotypes. OLGA was used to compute generation probabilities for all TCRbeta clonotypes that the gDNA method yielded from a handful of donors. TCRdb carries this immuneACCESS record with in-frame sequences only. Its versions omit some clonotypes, under half of them owing to an unresolved V gene in the studies checked, with the rest unexplained. The V and J calls and the clone size are those of that table, but D and trimming were determined from the DNA. The sample table lists around 620,000 clones, 90% to 95% of them with a count of one. The ten largest account for 0.11% of the sample.

The sample comes from a study of shared clonotypes between healthy human individuals (dated by TCRdb to 2020 to 2022). Regarding the study in general: The cohort comprised two women and a few men aged 18 to 49 years. Per donor, leukapheresis produced somewhere between about 0.94 and 9.5 billion PBMCs. For each donor, CD4 naive and CD4 memory were each run on three plates, CD8 naive on two plates, and CD8 memory on one plate. To estimate repertoire size and how much clonotypes are shared between individuals, the study performed deep sequencing of blood TCR repertoires from a handful of healthy adults. Different laboratories and diverse techniques were used to prepare libraries and sequence TCR repertoires, to increase sequencing depth and limit assay-specific biases. General findings and caveats noted by the study authors: Estimated clonotype richness was generally larger for naive than for memory subsets. Compared with non-shared clonotypes, clonotypes shared by all four sorted-subset donors had higher generation probabilities. Because the study included only a small number of donors, the genetic and exposure-history diversity represented was limited. Sampling was restricted to blood, and TCR repertoires in tissue are likely to differ from TCR repertoires in blood. Rarefaction of sorted-subset datasets indicated incomplete sequencing despite the large sequencing depth. Sharing across four donors was observed for 5% to 6.5% of naive CD4, over 3% of naive CD8, 2% to 2.5% of memory CD4, and around 0.4% of memory CD8 clonotypes. Pairwise subsampling indicated that sequencing depth was expected to affect the degree of clonotype sharing among donors.

The CDR3 spans 13 residues, from the cysteine through the phenylalanine. Just CDR3 DNA is preserved here, 39 bases in frame from base 1. The trim is 4 bases for V and 5 bases for J, with a gap of 13 bases between the germline ends. Reading the germline V gene gives CDR1 SGHRS and CDR2 YFSETQ. Rearrangement joined TRBV5-1 to TRBJ2-7; the D region possibly corresponds to TRBD1 (6 bases align). This receptor was identified in a woman in her 30s in good health. Sequencing used naive CD8+ T cells sorted from blood. The cell subset or site label on this specimen signifies: CD45RA+CCR7+. The bases are TGCGCCAGCAGCGTGACAGGTGGAGACGAGCAGTACTTC. Its translation reads: CASSVTGGDEQYF.